These 6 T cell receptor beta chains were sequenced from one sample in a study of chemoradiotherapy in HPV16-positive cancers. The table came from immunoSEQ multiplex PCR; TCRdb's copy has only in-frame clones and leaves some out. The table includes around 68,000 clones, more than 70% detected once. Sample: blood, taken from a patient who underwent chemoradiotherapy. The receptors here all came from a human donor with HPV-associated anogenital cancer.

The CDR3 DNA follows: TGTGCCAGCAGCCCGTGGACAGGTGGAAACTATGGCTACACCTTC. Amino acids: CASSPWTGGNYGYTF. The genes are TRBV14 and TRBJ1-2; 7 bases align to TRBD1. The CDR3 covers 15 residues. J was trimmed by 2 bases and V by 4 bases; bases with no gene match: 7. CDR1 is SGHDN, CDR2 FVKESK, per germline.

The rearrangement joins TRBV21-1 to TRBJ2-5; the table's TRBD1 call for D was not verified on the DNA. The tail of the sequence fits TRBJ2-7 better, so the J call may be wrong. TRBV21-1 is flagged as a pseudogene. The CDR3 runs to 14 residues. Here the CDR3 DNA reads TGTGCCAGCAGCAAGAGGAAACAGGGAAACGAGCAGTACTTC. Translated, it gives CASSKRKQGNEQYF.

The rearrangement joins TRBV6-1 to TRBJ2-7; TRBD1 matches at 9 bases. V was pared by 8 bases and J by 0 bases, with 8 bases of the junction left unmatched. The germline V gene has CDR1 MNHNS and CDR2 SASEGT. This CDR3 has 15 amino acids. CDR3 amino acids: CASCPTGGYSYEQYF. In DNA form, the CDR3 reads TGTGCCAGCTGCCCGACAGGGGGGTACTCCTACGAGCAGTACTTC.

V and J are TRBV5-1 and TRBJ2-3; D is undetermined. Germline-derived CDR1 and CDR2 are SGHRS and YFSETQ. CDR3 length equals 13 residues. Trimming removed 4 bases from V and 2 bases from J, with 8 bases in between. CDR3 protein: CASSANPTDTQYF. The CDR3 DNA follows: TGCGCCAGCAGCGCGAATCCCACAGATACGCAGTATTTT.

This chain connects TRBV5-1 to TRBJ2-2, with D possibly being TRBD1 or TRBD2 (6 bases each). Trimming left V 4 bases short and J 2 bases short, with 12 bases between. CDR1 and CDR2 from the germline V gene are SGHRS and YFSETQ. CDR3 length: 15 residues. In DNA, the CDR3 is TGCGCCAGCAGCGAAGGGGGGCATAACACCGGGGAGCTGTTTTTT. Translating it yields CASSEGGHNTGELFF.

The chain employs TRBV19 and TRBJ1-2, with TRBD1 identical over 7 bases. Germline trimming cut 7 bases from V and 2 bases from J; bases unmatched to any gene: 4. Germline V gene sequence: CDR1 LNHDA, CDR2 SQIVND (reference sequence). CDR3 length: 13 amino acids. CDR3 nucleotides: TGTGCCAGTACCCCACAGGGGAACTATGGCTACACCTTC. This sequence encodes CASTPQGNYGYTF.